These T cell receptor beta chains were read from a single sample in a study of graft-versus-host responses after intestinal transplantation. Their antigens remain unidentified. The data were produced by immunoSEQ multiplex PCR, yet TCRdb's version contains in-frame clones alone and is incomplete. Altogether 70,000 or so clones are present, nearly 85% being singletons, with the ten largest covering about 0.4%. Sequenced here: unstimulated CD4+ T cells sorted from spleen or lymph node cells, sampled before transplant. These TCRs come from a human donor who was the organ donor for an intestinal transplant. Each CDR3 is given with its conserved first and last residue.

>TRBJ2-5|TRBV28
CASKLTTSGGSETQYF
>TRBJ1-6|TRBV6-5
CASSYYPRVANSPLHF
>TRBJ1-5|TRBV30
CAWSTGLNQPQHF
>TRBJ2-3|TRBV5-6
CASSLPLAGATDTQYF
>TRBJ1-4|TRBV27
CASSFAGRTGDEKLFF
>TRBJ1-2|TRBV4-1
CASSQGRLDYGYTF
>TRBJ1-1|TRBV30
CAWSVKGAGAEAFF
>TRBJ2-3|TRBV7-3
CASSPYMLTDTQYF
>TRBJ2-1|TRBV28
CASTWGIRNEQFF
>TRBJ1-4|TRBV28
CASTSLGEKLFF
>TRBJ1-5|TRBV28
CASSPRHNQPQHF